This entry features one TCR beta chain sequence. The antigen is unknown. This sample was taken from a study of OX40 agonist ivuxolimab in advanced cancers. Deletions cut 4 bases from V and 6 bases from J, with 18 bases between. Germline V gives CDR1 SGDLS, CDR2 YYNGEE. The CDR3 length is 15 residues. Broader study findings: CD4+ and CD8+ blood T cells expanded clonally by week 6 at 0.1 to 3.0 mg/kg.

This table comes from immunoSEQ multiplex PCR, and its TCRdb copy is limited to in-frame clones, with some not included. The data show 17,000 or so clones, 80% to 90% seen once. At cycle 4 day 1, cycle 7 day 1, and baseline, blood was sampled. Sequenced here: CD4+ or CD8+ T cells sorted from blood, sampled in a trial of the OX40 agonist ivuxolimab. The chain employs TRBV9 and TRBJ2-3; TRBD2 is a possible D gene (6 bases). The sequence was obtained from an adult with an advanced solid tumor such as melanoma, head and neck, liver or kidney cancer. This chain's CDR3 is CASSPEGLPIDTQYF. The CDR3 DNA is TGTGCCAGCAGCCCAGAGGGACTCCCAATTGATACGCAGTATTTT.